Listed below are T cell receptor beta chains from one sample, sequenced in a study of tumor-infiltrating lymphocytes in oesophageal squamous cell carcinoma. TCRdb ran MiXCR on the PCR reads and lists one entry per CDR3 protein. The sample shows some 14,000 distinct CDR3 sequences, approximately 50% of them seen only once. The source material was esophageal tumor tissue. All receptors come from a male donor with esophageal squamous cell carcinoma. The CDR3 runs from the conserved cysteine through the conserved F or W. The D gene is left open where the match is weak. A clone size is listed for some rows: how often the clone was seen (once, few, many), or a class if it is expanded.

D gene,clone size,V gene,J gene,CDR3 DNA,CDR3 protein
.,.,TRBV7-2,TRBJ2-5,TGTGCCAGCAGACCACCAGCACAAGAGACCCAGTACTTC,CASRPPAQETQYF
.,many,TRBV11-3,TRBJ2-1,TGTGCCAGCAGCTTAGGGACTATGGCCTACAATGAGCAGTTCTTC,CASSLGTMAYNEQFF
.,.,TRBV6-1,TRBJ1-3,TGTGCCAGCAGTGGTGACAGCGGAAACACCATATATTTT,CASSGDSGNTIYF
.,.,TRBV6-8,TRBJ2-7,TGTGCCAGCAGTTACGGACCGGGCCGTCCCTACGAGCAGTACTTC,CASSYGPGRPYEQYF
.,few,TRBV12-3/TRBV12-4,TRBJ2-7,TGTGCCAGCAGCCGGGGGCCCGGTACCTACGAGCAGTACTTC,CASSRGPGTYEQYF
.,.,TRBV24-1,TRBJ2-6,TGTGCCACCAGTGATTTACGGACTTTC,CATSDLRTF
.,.,TRBV15,TRBJ1-1,TGTGCCACCAGCAGAGAGGAGAACACTGAAGCTTTCTTT,CATSREENTEAFF
.,.,TRBV12-3/TRBV12-4,TRBJ1-6,TGTGCCAGCAGTTTGGCGGGAGGGCCGGTGACCCAGTACTTT,CASSLAGGPVTQYF
.,.,TRBV11-1,TRBJ2-3,TGTGCCAGCAGCCCCGAGGCGCGTTCCGAGGAGCTGTATTTT,CASSPEARSEELYF
.,.,TRBV10-2,TRBJ2-3,TGCGCCAGCAGTGAATCGGGGTCTCGCACAGATACGCAGTATTTT,CASSESGSRTDTQYF
TRBD2,few,TRBV7-3,TRBJ2-1,TGTGCCAGCAGCTTCTCAGCTAGCGGGGGGCAGTTCTTC,CASSFSASGGQFF
.,.,TRBV7-4,TRBJ2-4,TGTGCCAGCAGCTTAGCGATGGGGGAATCAAGCATTCAGTACTTC,CASSLAMGESSIQYF
.,.,TRBV7-2,TRBJ2-5,TGTGCCAGCAGCACAGGGAAGGCAGAGACCCAGTACTTC,CASSTGKAETQYF
.,.,TRBV7-2,TRBJ2-7,TGTGCCAGCAGCTCCAAGGGCGGGCATGAGCAGTACTTC,CASSSKGGHEQYF
.,.,TRBV20-1,TRBJ1-1,TGCAGTGCTAGAGACGCGGGGTTGAGGGTGGGGCACACTGAAGCTTTCTTT,CSARDAGLRVGHTEAFF
TRBD1,once,TRBV6-5,TRBJ1-5,TGTGCCAGCAGTGGAACAGGGGGCCTGCCCCAGCATTTT,CASSGTGGLPQHF
TRBD1,.,TRBV7-2,TRBJ2-7,TGTGCCAGCAGCTTCGGGACAGGCCCCTACGAGCAGTACTTC,CASSFGTGPYEQYF
TRBD1,.,TRBV7-4,TRBJ1-1,TGTGCCAGCAGCCCCGGGACAGGGGTCACCGGGGAGCTGTACTTC,CASSPGTGVTGELYF
TRBD2,.,TRBV7-3,TRBJ2-7,TGTGCCAGCAGCTTCGGGCTAGCGGGAGCCTACGAGCAGTACTTC,CASSFGLAGAYEQYF
TRBD1,.,TRBV6-5,TRBJ1-5,TGTGCCAGCAGTGAAGGACAGGTTAGCAATCAGCCCCAGCATTTT,CASSEGQVSNQPQHF
.,few,TRBV7-8,TRBJ2-5,TGTGCCAGCAGCCGGGACCTCCAAGAGACCCAGTACTTC,CASSRDLQETQYF
.,.,TRBV7-6,TRBJ2-5,TGTGCCAGCAGCTTAGCGCTTGCACGACAAGAGACCCAGTACTTC,CASSLALARQETQYF
.,.,TRBV6-6,TRBJ1-4,TGTGCCAGCAGACCTTTGGCCGGGGAAAATGAAAAACTGTTTTTT,CASRPLAGENEKLFF
.,few,TRBV7-2,TRBJ1-2,TGTGCCAGCAGGTGGATGCAGAGTGGCTACACCTTC,CASRWMQSGYTF
TRBD1,.,TRBV7-3,TRBJ2-2,TGTGCCAGCAGCGCCCAGGGGGTAGGGGAGCTGTTTTTT,CASSAQGVGELFF
.,few,TRBV7-6,TRBJ2-5,TGTGCCAGCAACAGCCCAGGGGACCAAGAGACCCAGTACTTC,CASNSPGDQETQYF
.,.,TRBV5-4,TRBJ2-3,TGTGCCAGCAGCCTACGAGTCCGGAGCACAGATACGCAGTATTTT,CASSLRVRSTDTQYF
TRBD2,.,TRBV5-1,TRBJ2-1,TGCGCCAGCAGCTTCGGAGCGGGATGGGGGAATGAGCAGTTCTTC,CASSFGAGWGNEQFF
.,.,TRBV7-2,TRBJ2-3,TGTGCCAGCAGCTTAGGGCTGGATACGCAGTATTTT,CASSLGLDTQYF
TRBD2,.,TRBV7-2,TRBJ2-1,TGTGCCAGCAGCTTAGTTGGGTATGGAGGGGCGGGAGAGTTTCGCTCCTACAATGAGCAGTTCTTC,CASSLVGYGGAGEFRSYNEQFF
.,.,TRBV11-2,TRBJ1-1,TGTGCCAGCAGCTTTGTGAACACTGAAGCTTTCTTT,CASSFVNTEAFF
.,.,TRBV6-6,TRBJ2-1,TGTGCCAGCAGTTACTCCGAAGTTTACAATGAGCAGTTCTTC,CASSYSEVYNEQFF
TRBD1,.,TRBV7-4,TRBJ2-1,TGTGCCAGCAGCACGGGACAGGGGTACAATGAGCAGTTCTTC,CASSTGQGYNEQFF
TRBD1,few,TRBV2,TRBJ1-5,TGTGCCAGCAGCTACCGGGACAGGAATCAGCCCCAGCATTTT,CASSYRDRNQPQHF
.,once,TRBV5-4,TRBJ2-7,TGTGCCAGCAGCAAGATACAGGGTAGGGATCGACTCGAGCAGTACTTC,CASSKIQGRDRLEQYF
.,.,TRBV7-6,TRBJ2-3,TGTGCCAGCAGCTTTGGAGCCCAGGGCGCAGATACGCAGTATTTT,CASSFGAQGADTQYF
.,few,TRBV6-1,TRBJ2-7,TGTGCCAGCAGTCTGGACGGGCAGGGTCGAACCTACGAGCAGTACTTC,CASSLDGQGRTYEQYF
.,few,TRBV11-1,TRBJ2-1,TGTGCCAGCAGCCGTACCGGGACAAATAACTACAATGAGCAGTTCTTC,CASSRTGTNNYNEQFF
.,few,TRBV7-9,TRBJ1-1,TGTGCCGGGATAGGGGAGTTCGGCACTGAAGCTTTCTTT,CAGIGEFGTEAFF
TRBD1,many,TRBV4-1,TRBJ2-7,TGCGCCAGCAGCCAAGGACAGGGAGTCCTCCACGAGCAGTACTTC,CASSQGQGVLHEQYF